This T cell receptor beta chain was profiled in a study of shared T cell receptors in the human thymus. V was pared by 0 bases and J by 4 bases, with 9 bases of the junction left unmatched. The CDR3 covers 16 residues. The germline V gene has CDR1 SGHNT and CDR2 YYREEE (reference sequence). The method was immunoSEQ multiplex PCR; TCRdb's version includes in-frame clones alone and lacks a portion of them. The sample has 700,000 or so clones; approximately 83% are singletons. The same sample was also used in a study of human thymus T cells.

This chain uses TRBV5-4 with TRBJ1-2; 7 nucleotides agree with TRBD1. The source is a girl in the first two years of life with a congenital heart defect. Sequenced material: thymocytes. The CDR3 nucleotides are TGTGCCAGCAGCTTGGATCGCGGGACAGCACCCTATGGCTACACCTTC. As protein: CASSLDRGTAPYGYTF.